These 14 T cell receptor beta chains originate from one sample sequenced in a study of neurological immune-mediated disorders. MiXCR, run by TCRdb on the 5' RACE reads, gives a single entry per CDR3 protein. The sample has about 89,000 distinct CDR3 sequences; 2% to 3% are singletons. The sample taken for sequencing was PBMCs. These receptor sequences come from a woman aged 25 to 39 with multiple sclerosis.

This clonotype has at least ten counts. The chain uses TRBV5-1 and TRBJ2-1; D unclear. The germline V and J ends were trimmed by 4 bases and 9 bases, with 8 bases remaining between them. Germline V gene data show CDR1 as SGHRS and CDR2 as YFSETQ. This CDR3 is 11 amino acids long. As DNA, the CDR3 is TGCGCCAGCAGCATTCGTAGTGAGCAGTTCTTC. Its protein is CASSIRSEQFF.

This clonotype showed up just a few times. The chain recombines TRBV12-3 or TRBV12-4 with TRBJ2-1, with a possible D match to TRBD2 (6 bases). This CDR3 contains 14 residues. V lost 3 bases and J 14 bases, leaving 20 bases between the germline ends. The CDR3 DNA reads TGTGCCAGCAGTTTCCCGGGAGAAGGGGCAAAGGAGTTCTTC. Its translation: CASSFPGEGAKEFF.

This clonotype was counted at least ten times. The genes are TRBV5-1 and TRBJ2-7; no clear D. The germline CDR1 and CDR2 sequences are SGHRS and YFSETQ. V was shortened by 6 bases and J by 4 bases, with 17 bases between the two germline ends. The CDR3 is 14 amino acids. The CDR3 sequence is CASTQGTETYEQYF. CDR3 nucleotides: TGCGCCAGCACCCAAGGTACAGAAACGTACGAGCAGTACTTC.

At least ten counts were recorded for this clonotype. The genes are TRBV7-2 and TRBJ2-5, with TRBD2 as a possible D gene (6 bases). From germline, CDR1 is SGHTA and CDR2 FQGNSA. This CDR3 region has 13 residues. Trimming cost V 6 bases and J 5 bases, with 13 bases left between them. DNA for the CDR3: TGTGCCAGCAGTGCGGGACCCCGGGAGACCCAGTACTTC. Translating it yields CASSAGPRETQYF.

This clonotype was seen many times. For the CDR3, the DNA is TGCGCCAGCAGCAAAGAGGGACAGGGGGCCACAGATACGCAGTATTTT. It encodes CASSKEGQGATDTQYF. The V call is TRBV5-1, the J call TRBJ2-3; 12 positions agree with TRBD1. CDR1 and CDR2 from the germline V gene are SGHRS and YFSETQ. Trimming took 4 bases from V and 2 from J; bases not matched to a gene: 5. This CDR3 has 16 amino acids.

This clonotype was recorded many times. The chain combines TRBV14 with TRBJ2-3; 10 bases fit TRBD2. Trimming took 4 bases from V and 5 from J; bases not matched to a gene: 9. The germline V gene encodes CDR1 SGHDN and CDR2 FVKESK. The CDR3 is made up of 16 amino acids. The CDR3 loop is CASSRSSGSTGDTQYF. CDR3 nucleotides: TGTGCCAGCAGCCGCTCTAGCGGGAGTACAGGAGATACGCAGTATTTT.

This clonotype was recorded many times. This chain links TRBV7-9 with TRBJ2-3; D unclear. V was cut by 5 bases and J by 4 bases, with 7 bases left in between. Germline-derived CDR1 and CDR2 are SEHNR and FQNEAQ (reference sequence). The CDR3 consists of 12 residues. CDR3 protein: CASSQGPDTQYF. For the CDR3, the DNA is TGTGCCAGCAGCCAAGGCCCAGATACGCAGTATTTT.

This clonotype was counted ten times or more. The chain combines TRBV20-1 with TRBJ2-3; a weak D match, TRBD1 (7 bases). The CDR3 runs 12 residues. Germline V gene lookup returns CDR1 DFQATT and CDR2 SNEGSKA (reference sequence). V was clipped by 6 bases and J by 4 bases, with 11 bases between them. The CDR3 loop is CSARGAADTQYF. CDR3 coding DNA: TGCAGTGCCAGGGGGGCTGCAGATACGCAGTATTTT.

Many counts were recorded for this clonotype. The chain has TRBV6-6 and TRBJ1-1; D gene uncertain. The V and J ends lost 9 bases and 7 bases respectively, with 12 bases between them. The CDR3 totals 11 residues. Per germline, CDR1 MNHNY and CDR2 SVGAGI (reference sequence). CDR3 residues: CASRVGGEAFF. The DNA of the CDR3 is TGTGCCAGTCGGGTGGGTGGTGAAGCTTTCTTT.

This clonotype was detected many times. CDR3 in amino acids: CASSGPTGSSYNEQFF. The CDR3 DNA reads as TGTGCCAGCAGTGGCCCCACTGGGAGCTCCTACAATGAGCAGTTCTTC. The rearrangement links TRBV2 to TRBJ2-1; D perhaps matches TRBD2 (5 bases). This CDR3 is built from 16 residues. V was trimmed by 4 bases and J by 0 bases, leaving 13 bases between them. CDR1 and CDR2 (germline): SNHLY, FYNNEI.

This clonotype was found many times. This rearrangement joins TRBV20-1 to TRBJ2-3, with 7 bases matching TRBD2. The CDR3 sequence is 14 residues long. Losses at the gene ends were 6 bases for V and 0 bases for J; bases not matched to a gene: 6. Germline V gene lookup returns CDR1 DFQATT and CDR2 SNEGSKA (reference sequence). CDR3 region: CSAPPAGSTDTQYF. CDR3 sequence (DNA): TGCAGTGCCCCCCCAGCGGGAAGCACAGATACGCAGTATTTT.

The table lists this clonotype with many counts. This rearrangement joins TRBV29-1 to TRBJ2-3; a weak D match, TRBD2 (6 bases). Per germline, CDR1 SQVTM and CDR2 ANQGSEA. V gave up 3 bases and J gave up 8 bases, with 12 bases separating them. This CDR3 is 12 amino acids long. The CDR3 DNA reads as TGCAGCGTTGAGCGGACTACGGGTACGCAGTATTTT. The encoded protein is CSVERTTGTQYF.

This clonotype was counted at least ten times. The V and J genes are TRBV6-2 or TRBV6-3 and TRBJ2-7; unclear D gene. The CDR3 length is 11 residues. V lost 8 bases and J 4 bases, leaving 9 bases between the germline ends. CDR1 is MNHEY and CDR2 is SVGEGT in the germline V gene. The CDR3 nucleotides read TGTGCCAGCCGTCGCCAGTACGAGCAGTACTTC. This sequence encodes CASRRQYEQYF.

In its sample, this clonotype was seen many times. The rearrangement uses TRBV7-2 and TRBJ2-2; D not resolved. Germline-derived CDR1 and CDR2 are SGHTA and FQGNSA. The germline V and J ends were trimmed by 0 bases and 0 bases, with 8 bases remaining between them. The CDR3 has 16 residues. CDR3 protein: CASSLASRANTGELFF. The CDR3 nucleotides read TGTGCCAGCAGCTTAGCGTCACGGGCGAACACCGGGGAGCTGTTTTTT.